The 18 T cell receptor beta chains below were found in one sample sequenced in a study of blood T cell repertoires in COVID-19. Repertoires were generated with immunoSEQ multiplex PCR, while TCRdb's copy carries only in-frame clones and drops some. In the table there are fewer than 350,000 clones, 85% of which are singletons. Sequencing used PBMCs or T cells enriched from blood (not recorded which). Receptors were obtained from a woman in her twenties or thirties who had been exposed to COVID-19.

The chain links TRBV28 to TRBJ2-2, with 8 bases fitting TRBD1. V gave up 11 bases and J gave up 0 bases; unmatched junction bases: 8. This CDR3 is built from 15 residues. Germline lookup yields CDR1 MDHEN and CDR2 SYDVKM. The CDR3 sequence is CASRTGSANTGELFF. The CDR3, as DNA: TGTGCCTCACGGACAGGGAGTGCGAACACCGGGGAGCTGTTTTTT.

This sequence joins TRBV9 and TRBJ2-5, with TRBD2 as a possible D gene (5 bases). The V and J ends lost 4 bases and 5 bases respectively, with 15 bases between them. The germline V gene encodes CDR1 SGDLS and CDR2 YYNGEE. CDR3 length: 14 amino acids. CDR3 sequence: CASSPNPGEETQYF. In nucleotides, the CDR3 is TGTGCCAGCAGCCCCAATCCTGGGGAGGAGACCCAGTACTTC.

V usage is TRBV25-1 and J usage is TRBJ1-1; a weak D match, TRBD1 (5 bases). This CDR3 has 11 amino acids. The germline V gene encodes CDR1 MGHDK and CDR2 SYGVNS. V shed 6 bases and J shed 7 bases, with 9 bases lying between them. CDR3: CASSGGGEAFF. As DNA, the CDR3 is TGTGCCAGCAGCGGGGGGGGTGAAGCTTTCTTT.

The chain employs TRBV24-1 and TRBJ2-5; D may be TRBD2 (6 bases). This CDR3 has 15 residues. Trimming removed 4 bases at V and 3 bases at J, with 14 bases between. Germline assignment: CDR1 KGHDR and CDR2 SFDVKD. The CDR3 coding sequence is TGTGCCACCAGTGACTCAGTAGCGGATAAAGAGACCCAGTACTTC. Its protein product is CATSDSVADKETQYF.

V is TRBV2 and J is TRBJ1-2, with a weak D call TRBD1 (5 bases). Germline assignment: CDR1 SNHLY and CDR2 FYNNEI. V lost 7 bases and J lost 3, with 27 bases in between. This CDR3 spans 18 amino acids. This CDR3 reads CASNPSETRTRAHYGYTF. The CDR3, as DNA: TGTGCCAGCAATCCGAGTGAGACCCGGACACGAGCCCACTATGGCTACACCTTC.

The CDR3 here is CAGGGYNSPLHF. The CDR3, as DNA: TGTGCCGGCGGTGGCTACAATTCACCCCTCCACTTT. V is TRBV30 and J is TRBJ1-6; the D is unclear. Looked up from germline, CDR1 is GTSNPN and CDR2 is SVGIG (reference sequence). Trimming pared 8 bases from V and 7 bases from J, leaving 12 bases between. The CDR3 is made up of 12 amino acids.

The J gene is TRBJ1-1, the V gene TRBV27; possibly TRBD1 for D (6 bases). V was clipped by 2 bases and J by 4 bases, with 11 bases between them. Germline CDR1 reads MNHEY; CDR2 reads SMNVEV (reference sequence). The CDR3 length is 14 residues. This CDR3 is CASSLVRTVTEAFF. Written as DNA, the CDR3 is TGTGCCAGCAGTTTAGTGAGGACAGTCACTGAAGCTTTCTTT.

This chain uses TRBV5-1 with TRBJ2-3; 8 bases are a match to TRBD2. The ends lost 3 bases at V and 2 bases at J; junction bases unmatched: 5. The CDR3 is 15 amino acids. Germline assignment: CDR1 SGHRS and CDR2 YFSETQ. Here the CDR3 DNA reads TGCGCCAGCAGCTCAGCGGGGGTCAACACAGATACGCAGTATTTT. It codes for CASSSAGVNTDTQYF.

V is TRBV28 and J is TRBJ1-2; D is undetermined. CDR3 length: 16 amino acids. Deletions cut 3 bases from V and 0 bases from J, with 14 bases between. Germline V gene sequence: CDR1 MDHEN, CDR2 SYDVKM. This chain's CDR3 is CASSFLTTSANYGYTF. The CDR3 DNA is TGTGCCAGCAGTTTCCTGACTACTTCAGCTAACTATGGCTACACCTTC.

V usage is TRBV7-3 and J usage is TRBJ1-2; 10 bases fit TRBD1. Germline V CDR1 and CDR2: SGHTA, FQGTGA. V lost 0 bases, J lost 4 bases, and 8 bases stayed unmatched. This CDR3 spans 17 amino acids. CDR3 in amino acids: CASSLTGDRGLIYGYTF. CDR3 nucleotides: TGTGCCAGCAGCTTAACCGGCGACAGGGGGCTAATCTATGGCTACACCTTC. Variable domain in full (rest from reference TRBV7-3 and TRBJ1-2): GAGVSQTPSNKVTEKGKYVELRCDPISGHTALYWYRQSLGQGPEFLIYFQGTGAADDSGLPNDRFFAVRPEGSVSTLKIQRTERGDSAVYLCASSLTGDRGLIYGYTFGSGTRLTVV.

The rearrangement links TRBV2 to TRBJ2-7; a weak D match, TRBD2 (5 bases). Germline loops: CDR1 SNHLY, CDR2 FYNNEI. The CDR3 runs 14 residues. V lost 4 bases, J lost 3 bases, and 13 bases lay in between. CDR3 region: CASSVYGMDYEQYF. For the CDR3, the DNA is TGTGCCAGCAGTGTTTACGGGATGGACTACGAGCAGTACTTC.

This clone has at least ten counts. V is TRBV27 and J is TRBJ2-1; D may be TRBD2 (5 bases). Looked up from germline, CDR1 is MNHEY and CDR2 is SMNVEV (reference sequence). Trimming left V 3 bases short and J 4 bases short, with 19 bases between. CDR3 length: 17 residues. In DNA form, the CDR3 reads TGTGCCAGCAGTTTTTACGTAAGCGGTACCGTATACAATGAGCAGTTCTTC. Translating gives CASSFYVSGTVYNEQFF.

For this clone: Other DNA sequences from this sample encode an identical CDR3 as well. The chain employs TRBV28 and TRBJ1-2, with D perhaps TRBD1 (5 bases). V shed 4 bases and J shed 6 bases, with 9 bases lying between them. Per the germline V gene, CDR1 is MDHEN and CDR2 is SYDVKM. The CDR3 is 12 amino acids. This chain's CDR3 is CASSSQGNGYTF. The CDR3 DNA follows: TGTGCCAGCAGTTCGCAGGGAAATGGCTACACCTTC.

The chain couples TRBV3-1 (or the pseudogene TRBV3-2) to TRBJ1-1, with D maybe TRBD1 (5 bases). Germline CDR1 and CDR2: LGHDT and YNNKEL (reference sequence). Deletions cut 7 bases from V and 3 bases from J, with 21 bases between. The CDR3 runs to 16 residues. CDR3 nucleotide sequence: TGTGCCAGCAACTTTGGGGGAACAGCGGGGGACACTGAAGCTTTCTTT. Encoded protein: CASNFGGTAGDTEAFF.

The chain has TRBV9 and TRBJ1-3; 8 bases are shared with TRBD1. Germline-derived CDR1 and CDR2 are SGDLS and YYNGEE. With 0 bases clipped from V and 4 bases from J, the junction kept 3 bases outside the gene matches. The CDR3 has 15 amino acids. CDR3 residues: CASSVGDRTGNTIYF. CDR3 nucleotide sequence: TGTGCCAGCAGCGTAGGGGACAGGACAGGAAACACCATATATTTT.

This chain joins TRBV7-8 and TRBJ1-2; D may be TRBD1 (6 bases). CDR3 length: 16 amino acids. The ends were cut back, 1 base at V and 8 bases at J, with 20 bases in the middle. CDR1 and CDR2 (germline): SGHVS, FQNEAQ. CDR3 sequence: CASSLELGALYQGYTF. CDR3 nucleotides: TGTGCCAGCAGCTTAGAGTTGGGGGCCCTGTATCAGGGCTACACCTTC.

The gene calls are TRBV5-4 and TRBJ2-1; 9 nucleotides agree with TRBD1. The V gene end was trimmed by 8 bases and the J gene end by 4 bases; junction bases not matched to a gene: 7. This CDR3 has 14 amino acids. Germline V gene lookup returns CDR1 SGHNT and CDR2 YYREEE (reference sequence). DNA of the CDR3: TGTGCCAGTATCCGGGACAGGGAGTACAATGAGCAGTTCTTC. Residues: CASIRDREYNEQFF.

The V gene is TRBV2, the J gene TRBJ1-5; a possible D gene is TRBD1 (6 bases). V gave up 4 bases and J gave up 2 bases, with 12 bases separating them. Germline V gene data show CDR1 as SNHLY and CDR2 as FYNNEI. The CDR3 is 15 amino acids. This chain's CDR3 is CASSGSRGGNQPQHF. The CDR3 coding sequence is TGTGCCAGCAGTGGGTCCAGGGGTGGCAATCAGCCCCAGCATTTT.